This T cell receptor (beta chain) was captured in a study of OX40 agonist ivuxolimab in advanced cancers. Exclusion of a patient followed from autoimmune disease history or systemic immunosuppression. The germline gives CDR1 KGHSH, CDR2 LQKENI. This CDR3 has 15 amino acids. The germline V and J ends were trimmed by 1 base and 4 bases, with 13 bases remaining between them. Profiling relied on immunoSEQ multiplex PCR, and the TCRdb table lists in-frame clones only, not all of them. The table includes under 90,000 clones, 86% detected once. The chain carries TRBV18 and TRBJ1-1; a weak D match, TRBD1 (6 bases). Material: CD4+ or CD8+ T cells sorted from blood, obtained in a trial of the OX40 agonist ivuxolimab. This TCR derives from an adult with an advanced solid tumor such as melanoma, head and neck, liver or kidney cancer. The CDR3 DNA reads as TGTGCCAGCTCACCACGGGGGGGCGAAGGCACTGAAGCTTTCTTT. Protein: CASSPRGGEGTEAFF.